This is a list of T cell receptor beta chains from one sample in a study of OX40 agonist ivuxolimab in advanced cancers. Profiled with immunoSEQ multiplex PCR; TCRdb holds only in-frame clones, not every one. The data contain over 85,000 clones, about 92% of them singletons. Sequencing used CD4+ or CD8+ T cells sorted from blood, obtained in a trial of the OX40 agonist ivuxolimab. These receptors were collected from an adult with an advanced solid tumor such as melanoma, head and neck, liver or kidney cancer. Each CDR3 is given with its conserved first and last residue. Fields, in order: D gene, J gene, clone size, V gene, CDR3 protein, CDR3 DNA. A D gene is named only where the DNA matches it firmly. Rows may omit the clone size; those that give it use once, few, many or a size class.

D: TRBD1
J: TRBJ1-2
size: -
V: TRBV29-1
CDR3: CSAYRGRGYTF
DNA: TGCAGCGCCTACAGGGGCCGGGGCTACACCTTC

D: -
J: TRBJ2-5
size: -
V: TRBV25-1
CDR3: CASSDPSRGDETQYF
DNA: TGTGCCAGCAGTGACCCCAGTCGCGGCGACGAGACCCAGTACTTC

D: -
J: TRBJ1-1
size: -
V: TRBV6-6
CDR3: CASGNTGRTEAFF
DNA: TGTGCCAGCGGGAATACAGGTCGGACTGAAGCTTTCTTT

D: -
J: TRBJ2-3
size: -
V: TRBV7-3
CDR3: CASSLRGTHRDTQYF
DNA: TGTGCCAGCAGCTTACGCGGGACCCACCGAGATACGCAGTATTTT

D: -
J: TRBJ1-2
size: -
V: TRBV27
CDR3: CASSSQSNYGYTF
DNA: TGTGCCAGCAGTTCCCAATCTAACTATGGCTACACCTTC

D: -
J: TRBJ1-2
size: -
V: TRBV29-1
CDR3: CSVEGLLGHGYTF
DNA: TGCAGCGTTGAGGGCCTCCTAGGGCATGGCTACACCTTC

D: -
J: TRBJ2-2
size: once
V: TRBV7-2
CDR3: CASSHGAGGELFF
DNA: TGTGCCAGCAGTCACGGGGCCGGGGGGGAGCTGTTTTTT

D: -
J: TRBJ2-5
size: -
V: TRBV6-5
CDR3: CASSGSGTETQYF
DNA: TGTGCCAGCAGTGGATCAGGGACGGAGACCCAGTACTTC

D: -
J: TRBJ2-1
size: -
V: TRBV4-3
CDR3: CASSQAWGGPWNEQFF
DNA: TGCGCCAGCAGCCAAGCATGGGGGGGGCCTTGGAATGAGCAGTTCTTC

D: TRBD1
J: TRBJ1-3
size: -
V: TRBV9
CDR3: CASSARQGLGNTIYF
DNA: TGTGCCAGCAGCGCCCGACAGGGGCTCGGAAACACCATATATTTT

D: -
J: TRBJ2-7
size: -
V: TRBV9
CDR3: CASSVATAEAYEQYF
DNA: TGTGCCAGCAGCGTAGCTACGGCGGAAGCCTACGAGCAGTACTTC

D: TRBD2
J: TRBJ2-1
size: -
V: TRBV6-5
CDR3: CASSYSSGSAYNEQFF
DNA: TGTGCCAGCAGTTACTCTAGCGGGAGTGCCTACAATGAGCAGTTCTTC

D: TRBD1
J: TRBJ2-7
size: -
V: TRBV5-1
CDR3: CASSLGTGGPYEQYF
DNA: TGCGCCAGCAGCTTGGGGACAGGAGGACCCTACGAGCAGTACTTC

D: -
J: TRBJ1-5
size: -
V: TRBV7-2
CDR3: CASSSEGVQPQHF
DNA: TGTGCCAGCAGCTCCGAGGGAGTTCAGCCCCAGCATTTT

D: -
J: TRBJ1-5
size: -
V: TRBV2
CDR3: CAISRDGTISNQPQHF
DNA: TGTGCCATCAGCCGGGACGGAACGATTAGCAATCAGCCCCAGCATTTT

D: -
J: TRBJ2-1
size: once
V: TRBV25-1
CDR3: CASSEVGNEQFF
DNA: TGTGCCAGCAGTGAAGTAGGGAATGAGCAGTTCTTC

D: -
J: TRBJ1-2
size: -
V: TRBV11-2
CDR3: CASSLGGRGGYTF
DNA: TGTGCCAGCAGCTTAGGGGGGAGGGGTGGCTACACCTTC

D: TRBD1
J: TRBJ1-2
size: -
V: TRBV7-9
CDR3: CASSPPGQGTNYGYTF
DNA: TGTGCCAGCAGCCCCCCTGGACAGGGAACTAACTATGGCTACACCTTC

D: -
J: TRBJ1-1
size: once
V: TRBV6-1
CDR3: CAGMKGWGNTEAFF
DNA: TGTGCCGGAATGAAGGGGTGGGGAAACACTGAAGCTTTCTTT

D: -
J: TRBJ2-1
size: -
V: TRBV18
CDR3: CASSPVGTRYNEQFF
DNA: TGTGCCAGCTCACCTGTCGGGACAAGATACAATGAGCAGTTCTTC

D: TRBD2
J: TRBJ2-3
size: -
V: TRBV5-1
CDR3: CASSRGESDTQYF
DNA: TGCGCCAGCAGCCGGGGGGAATCAGATACGCAGTATTTT

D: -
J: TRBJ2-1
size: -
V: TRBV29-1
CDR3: CSVEGQSFGEQFF
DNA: TGCAGCGTTGAGGGTCAGTCCTTCGGTGAGCAGTTCTTC

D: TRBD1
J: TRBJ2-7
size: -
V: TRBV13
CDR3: CASSTPGQGLNEQYF
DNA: TGTGCCAGCAGCACCCCAGGACAGGGTCTCAACGAGCAGTACTTC

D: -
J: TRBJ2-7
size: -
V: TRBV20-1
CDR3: CSAEPDYEQYF
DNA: TGCAGTGCCGAACCCGACTACGAGCAGTACTTC

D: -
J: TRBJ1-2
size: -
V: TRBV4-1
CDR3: CASSQPGTNYGYTF
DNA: TGCGCCAGCAGCCAACCCGGGACTAACTATGGCTACACCTTC

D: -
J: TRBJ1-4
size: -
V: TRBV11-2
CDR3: CASSPRFGYEKLFF
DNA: TGTGCCAGCAGCCCCCGGTTCGGGTATGAAAAACTGTTTTTT

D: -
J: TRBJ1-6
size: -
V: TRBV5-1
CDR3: CASSSSTDRTYNSPLHF
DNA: TGCGCCAGCAGCTCCTCCACGGACCGGACCTATAATTCACCCCTCCACTTT